Following are 13 T cell receptor beta chains from one sample sequenced in a study of T cell changes during pregnancy in multiple sclerosis. Sequencing was performed with immunoSEQ multiplex PCR; in TCRdb, only in-frame clones are kept and a portion is missing. The sample yields fewer than 65,000 clones, 91% seen once. The input for sequencing was CD4+ T cells from peripheral blood mononuclear cells, taken in the first trimester of pregnancy. Source of these receptors: a female donor with multiple sclerosis, enrolled in a pregnancy study.

A few counts support this clone. DNA of the CDR3: TGCAGCGGTACCTCAGGGTCCACTGAAGCTTTCTTT. Encoded protein: CSGTSGSTEAFF. The rearrangement links TRBV29-1 to TRBJ1-1; maybe TRBD1 (5 bases). V gave up 7 bases and J gave up 4 bases, with 13 bases separating them. CDR1 is SQVTM, CDR2 ANQGSEA, per germline. The CDR3 covers 12 residues.

The chain combines TRBV7-3 with TRBJ2-6; D is undetermined. Per germline, CDR1 SGHTA and CDR2 FQGTGA. V was trimmed by 5 bases and J by 2 bases, leaving 10 bases between them. The CDR3 covers 15 residues. CDR3 in amino acids: CASSLTDTGANVLTF. In DNA form, the CDR3 reads TGTGCCAGCAGCCTCACAGACACTGGGGCCAACGTCCTGACTTTC.

CDR3 nucleotide sequence: TGTGCCAGCAGTGAATGGGAGGGGAGGGAGAATGAGCAGTTCTTC. As protein: CASSEWEGRENEQFF. The J gene is TRBJ2-1, the V gene TRBV6-1; TRBD2 aligns across 7 bases. V gave up 2 bases and J gave up 7 bases; unmatched junction bases: 8. Germline assignment: CDR1 MNHNS and CDR2 SASEGT. This CDR3 has 15 residues.

In its sample, this clone was seen once. This chain joins TRBV27 and TRBJ1-2; TRBD1 might be the D (6 bases). V was cut by 6 bases and J by 3 bases, with 14 bases left in between. Germline CDR1 reads MNHEY; CDR2 reads SMNVEV (reference sequence). This CDR3 comprises 14 residues. CDR3 region: CASREEQGDYGYTF. The DNA for the CDR3 is TGTGCCAGCAGAGAAGAACAGGGTGACTATGGCTACACCTTC.

This chain uses TRBV7-9 with TRBJ1-2; D unclear. Trimming pared 0 bases from V and 2 bases from J, leaving 13 bases between. The CDR3 loop spans 16 amino acids. Germline CDR1 is SEHNR and CDR2 is FQNEAQ (reference sequence). The CDR3 region is CASSLAPKDWNYGYTF. CDR3 bases: TGTGCCAGCAGCTTAGCCCCCAAGGACTGGAACTATGGCTACACCTTC.

J is TRBJ1-6 and V is TRBV30; possible D gene TRBD1, 6 bases. Germline V gene sequence: CDR1 GTSNPN, CDR2 SVGIG (reference sequence). This CDR3 has 14 amino acids. Trimming removed 4 bases at V and 10 bases at J, with 17 bases between. The chain's CDR3 is CAWTGQTGRSPLHF. CDR3 coding DNA: TGTGCCTGGACCGGTCAAACAGGGCGCTCACCCCTCCACTTT.

This chain joins TRBV11-2 and TRBJ1-1; perhaps TRBD1 as D (5 bases). This CDR3 spans 15 amino acids. Trimming stripped 5 bases from V and 4 bases from J, with 17 bases between. Germline assignment: CDR1 SGHAT and CDR2 FQNNGV. The CDR3 bases are TGTGCCAGCAGCCCGGACATACCACCAAGCACTGAAGCTTTCTTT. Its protein product is CASSPDIPPSTEAFF.

V and J are TRBV18 and TRBJ2-1; 9 bases match TRBD1. The germline CDR1 and CDR2 sequences are KGHSH and LQKENI. V lost 3 bases to trimming and J lost 7 bases; unmatched junction nucleotides: 10. The CDR3 spans 16 residues. The CDR3 DNA follows: TGTGCCAGCTCACCTACCATGGGACAGGGAAAGAATGAGCAGTTCTTC. It codes for CASSPTMGQGKNEQFF.

The chain couples TRBV30 to TRBJ1-1; D is undetermined. This CDR3 is 14 amino acids long. The germline gives CDR1 GTSNPN, CDR2 SVGIG (reference sequence). Trimming removed 2 bases at V and 5 bases at J, with 15 bases between. The CDR3 DNA reads TGTGCCTGGAGTAGCGGAGGGAGGGAGACTGAAGCTTTCTTT. It encodes CAWSSGGRETEAFF.

V and J are TRBV6-1 and TRBJ2-4, with 9 bases identical to TRBD1. This CDR3 spans 15 amino acids. Germline V gene data show CDR1 as MNHNS and CDR2 as SASEGT. Trimming cost V 6 bases and J 7 bases; bases outside gene matches: 10. The DNA of the CDR3 is TGTGCCAGCAGGGACTTGGGGACAGGGATGAACATTCAGTACTTC. This sequence encodes CASRDLGTGMNIQYF.

The CDR3 DNA sequence: TGCGCCAGCAGCTTGCCCCCAACGGGGGGGTTCACCGGGGAGCTGTTTTTT. Its translation is CASSLPPTGGFTGELFF. The V call is TRBV5-1, the J call TRBJ2-2, with 8 bases aligning to TRBD2. From germline, CDR1 is SGHRS and CDR2 YFSETQ. The ends lost 1 base at V and 4 bases at J; junction bases unmatched: 9. The CDR3 contains 17 residues.

V and J are TRBV12-5 and TRBJ2-7; 7 nucleotides agree with TRBD2. Looked up from germline, CDR1 is LGHNT and CDR2 is FRNRAP. Trimming removed 1 base from V and 2 bases from J; junction bases left unmatched: 2. The CDR3 is 14 residues long. CDR3 protein: CASGLEAGPYEQYF. The DNA of the CDR3 is TGTGCTAGTGGTTTGGAAGCGGGGCCCTACGAGCAGTACTTC.

V usage is TRBV6-4 and J usage is TRBJ2-1; 11 bases agree with TRBD1. The CDR3 covers 12 residues. Unmatched junction bases numbered 6, after V lost 10 bases and J lost 10 bases. CDR1 and CDR2 from the germline V gene are MRHNA and SNTAGT. The CDR3 DNA follows: TGTGCCACCGGACAGGGGGCGAAGGAGCAGTTCTTC. It translates to CATGQGAKEQFF.